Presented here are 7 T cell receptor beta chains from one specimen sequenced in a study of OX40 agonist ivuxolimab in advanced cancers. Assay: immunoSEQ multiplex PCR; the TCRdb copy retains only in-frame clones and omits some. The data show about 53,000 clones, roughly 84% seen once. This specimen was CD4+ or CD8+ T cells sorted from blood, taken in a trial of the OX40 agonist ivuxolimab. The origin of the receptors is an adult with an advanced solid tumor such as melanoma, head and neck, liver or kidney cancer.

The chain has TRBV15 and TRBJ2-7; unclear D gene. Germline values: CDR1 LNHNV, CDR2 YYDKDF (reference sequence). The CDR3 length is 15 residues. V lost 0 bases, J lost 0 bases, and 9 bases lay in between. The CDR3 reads CATSRDLGPSYEQYF. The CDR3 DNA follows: TGTGCCACCAGCAGAGATTTAGGGCCCTCCTACGAGCAGTACTTC.

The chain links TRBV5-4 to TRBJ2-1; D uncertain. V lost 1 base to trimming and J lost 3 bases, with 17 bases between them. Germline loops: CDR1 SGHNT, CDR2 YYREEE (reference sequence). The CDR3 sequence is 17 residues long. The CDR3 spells CASSLSIRTLDYNEQFF. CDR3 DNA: TGTGCCAGCAGCTTGTCCATTAGGACCCTCGACTACAATGAGCAGTTCTTC. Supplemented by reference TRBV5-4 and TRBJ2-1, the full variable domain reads ETGVTQSPTHLIKTRGQQVTLRCSSQSGHNTVSWYQQALGQGPQFIFQYYREEENGRGNFPPRFSGLQFPNYSSELNVNALELDDSALYLCASSLSIRTLDYNEQFFGPGTRLTVL.

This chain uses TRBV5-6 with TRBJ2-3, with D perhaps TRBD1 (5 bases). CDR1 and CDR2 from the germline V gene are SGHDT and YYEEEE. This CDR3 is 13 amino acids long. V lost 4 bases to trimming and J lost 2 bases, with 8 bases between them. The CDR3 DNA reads TGTGCCAGCAGCACAGGCTACACAGATACGCAGTATTTT. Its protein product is CASSTGYTDTQYF.

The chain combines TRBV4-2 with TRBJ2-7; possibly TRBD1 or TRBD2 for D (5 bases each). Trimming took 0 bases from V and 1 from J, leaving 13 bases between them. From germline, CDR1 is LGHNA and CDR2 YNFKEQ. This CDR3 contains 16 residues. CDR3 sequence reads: CASSQDWRGVSYEQYF. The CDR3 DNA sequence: TGTGCCAGCAGCCAAGATTGGCGAGGGGTGTCCTACGAGCAGTACTTC.

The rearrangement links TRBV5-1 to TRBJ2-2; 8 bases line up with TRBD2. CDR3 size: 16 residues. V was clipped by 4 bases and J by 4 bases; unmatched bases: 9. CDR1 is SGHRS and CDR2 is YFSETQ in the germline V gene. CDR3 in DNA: TGCGCCAGCAGCCTAAACGCGGGGGGCTCCACCGGGGAGCTGTTTTTT. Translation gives CASSLNAGGSTGELFF. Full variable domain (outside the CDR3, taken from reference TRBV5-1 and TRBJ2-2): KAGVTQTPRYLIKTRGQQVTLSCSPISGHRSVSWYQQTPGQGLQFLFEYFSETQRNKGNFPGRFSGRQFSNSRSEMNVSTLELGDSALYLCASSLNAGGSTGELFFGEGSRLTVL.

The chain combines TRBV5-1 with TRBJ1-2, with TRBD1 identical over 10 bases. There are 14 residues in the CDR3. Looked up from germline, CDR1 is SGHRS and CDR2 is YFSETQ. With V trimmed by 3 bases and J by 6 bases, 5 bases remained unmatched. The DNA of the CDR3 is TGCGCCAGCAGCTACCGGGACAGGGGTAATGGCTACACCTTC. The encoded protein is CASSYRDRGNGYTF.

CDR3: CASSATTGTTNTDTQYF. The CDR3 bases are TGCGCCAGCAGCGCTACAACCGGGACTACCAACACAGATACGCAGTATTTT. The chain employs TRBV5-1 and TRBJ2-3, with 7 bases identical to TRBD2. CDR1 SGHRS and CDR2 YFSETQ come from the germline V gene. The ends lost 4 bases at V and 2 bases at J; junction bases unmatched: 13. The CDR3 has 17 residues.